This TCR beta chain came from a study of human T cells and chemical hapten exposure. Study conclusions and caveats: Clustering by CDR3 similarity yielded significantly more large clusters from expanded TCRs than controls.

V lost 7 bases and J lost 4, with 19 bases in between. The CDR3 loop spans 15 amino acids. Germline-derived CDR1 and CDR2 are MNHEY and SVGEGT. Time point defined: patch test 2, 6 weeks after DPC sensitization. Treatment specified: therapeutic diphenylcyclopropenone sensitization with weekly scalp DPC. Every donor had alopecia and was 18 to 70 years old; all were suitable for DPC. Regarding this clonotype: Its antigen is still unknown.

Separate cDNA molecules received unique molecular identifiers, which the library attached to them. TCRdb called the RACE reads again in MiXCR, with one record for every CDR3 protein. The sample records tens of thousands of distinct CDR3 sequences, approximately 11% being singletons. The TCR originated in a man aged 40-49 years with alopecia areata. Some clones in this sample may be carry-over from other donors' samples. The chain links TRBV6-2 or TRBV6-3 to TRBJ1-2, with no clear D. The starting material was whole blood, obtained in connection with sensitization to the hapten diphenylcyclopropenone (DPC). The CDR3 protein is CASNMGRHEAYGYTF. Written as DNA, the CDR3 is TGTGCCAGCAACATGGGCCGGCACGAAGCCTATGGCTACACCTTC.